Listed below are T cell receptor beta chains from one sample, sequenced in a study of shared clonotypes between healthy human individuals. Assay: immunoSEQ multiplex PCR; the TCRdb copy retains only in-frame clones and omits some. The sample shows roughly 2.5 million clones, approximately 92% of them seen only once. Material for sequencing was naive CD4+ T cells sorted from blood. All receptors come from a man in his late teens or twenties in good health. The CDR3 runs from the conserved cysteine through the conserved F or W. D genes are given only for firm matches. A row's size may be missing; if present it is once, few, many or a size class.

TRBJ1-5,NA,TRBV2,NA,CASSESAGSSSAQHF,TGTGCCAGCAGTGAATCGGCAGGTTCGTCCTCAGCCCAGCATTTT
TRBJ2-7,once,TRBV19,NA,CASSISLITYEQYF,TGTGCCAGTAGTATTTCTCTAATCACCTACGAGCAGTACTTC
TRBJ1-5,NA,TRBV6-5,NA,CASSYSHRNQPQHF,TGTGCCAGCAGTTACTCGCATAGGAATCAGCCCCAGCATTTT
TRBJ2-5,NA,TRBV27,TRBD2,CASSLAGGGTQYF,TGTGCCAGCAGTTTAGCGGGAGGTGGGACCCAGTACTTC
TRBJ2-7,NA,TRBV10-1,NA,CASSAQAGYEQYF,TGCGCCAGCAGCGCCCAAGCGGGCTACGAGCAGTACTTC
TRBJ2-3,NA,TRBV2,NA,CASSEAGGLGLAQYF,TGTGCCAGCAGTGAAGCGGGGGGGCTTGGACTAGCGCAGTATTTT
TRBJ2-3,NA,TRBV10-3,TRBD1,CAIRRQGSSTDTQYF,TGTGCCATCAGGCGACAGGGGTCTAGCACAGATACGCAGTATTTT
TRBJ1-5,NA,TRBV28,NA,CASSLRAAGSNQPQHF,TGTGCCAGCAGTTTGAGGGCCGCCGGATCCAATCAGCCCCAGCATTTT
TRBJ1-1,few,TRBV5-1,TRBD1,CASSLNPGGGTEAFF,TGCGCCAGCAGCTTGAATCCAGGGGGCGGCACTGAAGCTTTCTTT
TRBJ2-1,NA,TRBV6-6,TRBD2,CASRKLAGGPVEQFF,TGTGCCAGCAGGAAACTAGCGGGAGGGCCGGTTGAGCAGTTCTTC
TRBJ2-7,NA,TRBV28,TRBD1,CASTVIGTGVYEQYF,TGTGCCAGCACTGTGATAGGGACAGGGGTCTACGAGCAGTACTTC
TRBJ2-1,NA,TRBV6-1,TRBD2,CASSEEPGTSLYNEQFF,TGTGCCAGCAGTGAAGAGCCCGGGACTAGCCTCTACAATGAGCAGTTCTTC
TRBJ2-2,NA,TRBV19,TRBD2,CASSTGRGSGRTFTGELFF,TGTGCCAGTAGTACCGGCCGTGGTAGCGGGAGGACTTTCACCGGGGAGCTGTTTTTT
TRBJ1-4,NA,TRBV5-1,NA,CASSLGQQNEKLFF,TGCGCCAGCAGCTTGGGACAACAAAATGAAAAACTGTTTTTT
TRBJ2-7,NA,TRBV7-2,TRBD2,CASSFTSGAYEQYF,TGTGCCAGCAGCTTTACTAGCGGGGCGTACGAGCAGTACTTC
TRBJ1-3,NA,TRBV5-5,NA,CASSLGSSPSSGNTIYF,TGTGCCAGCAGCTTGGGTAGCAGCCCCTCCTCTGGAAACACCATATATTTT
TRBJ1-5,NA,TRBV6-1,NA,CASSGSGGSQPQHF,TGTGCCAGTTCGGGGTCCGGGGGTAGTCAGCCCCAGCATTTT
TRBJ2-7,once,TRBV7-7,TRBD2,CASSSGLAGVAEQYF,TGTGCTAGCAGCTCGGGACTAGCGGGAGTAGCCGAGCAGTACTTC
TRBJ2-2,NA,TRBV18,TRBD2,CASSPPYAGANTGELFF,TGTGCCAGCTCACCACCGTACGCGGGGGCGAACACCGGGGAGCTGTTTTTT
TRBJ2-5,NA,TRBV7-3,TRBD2,CASSLTSGAETQYF,TGTGCCAGCAGCTTGACTAGCGGGGCGGAGACCCAGTACTTC
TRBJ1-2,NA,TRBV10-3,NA,CASDHSTGHGYTF,TGTGCCTCCGATCACAGTACAGGCCACGGCTACACCTTC
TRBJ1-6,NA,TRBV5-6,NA,CASSLGRGNSPLHF,TGTGCCAGCAGCTTGGGGAGGGGTAATTCACCCCTCCACTTT
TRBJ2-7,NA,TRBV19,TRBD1,CASGIQGASSYEQYF,TGTGCCAGTGGAATACAGGGGGCTTCCTCCTACGAGCAGTACTTC
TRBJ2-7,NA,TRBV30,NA,CAWTRAGEQYF,TGTGCCTGGACCCGGGCGGGGGAGCAGTACTTC
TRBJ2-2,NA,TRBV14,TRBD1,CASRGQGANTGELFF,TGTGCCAGCAGGGGACAGGGGGCGAACACCGGGGAGCTGTTTTTT
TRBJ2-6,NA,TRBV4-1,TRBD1,CASSQGKGQRSSGANVLTF,TGCGCCAGCAGCCAAGGGAAGGGACAGCGATCCTCTGGGGCCAACGTCCTGACTTTC
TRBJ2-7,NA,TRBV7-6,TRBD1,CASSSGQVYEQYF,TGTGCCAGCAGCTCGGGACAGGTTTACGAGCAGTACTTC
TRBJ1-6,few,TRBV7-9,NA,CASSPQGYNSPLHF,TGTGCCAGCAGCCCGCAGGGGTATAATTCACCCCTCCACTTT
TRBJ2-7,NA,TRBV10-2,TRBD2,CASSEIASGRSYEQYF,TGCGCCAGCAGTGAGATCGCTAGCGGGAGGTCTTACGAGCAGTACTTC
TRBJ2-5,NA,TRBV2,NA,CASSAPTVTLAPETQYF,TGTGCCAGCAGTGCGCCGACAGTCACCTTAGCCCCAGAGACCCAGTACTTC
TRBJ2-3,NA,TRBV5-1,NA,CASSLVAGITDTQYF,TGCGCCAGCAGCTTGGTTGCAGGGATAACAGATACGCAGTATTTT
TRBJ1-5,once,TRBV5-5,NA,CASSLGTGPFSNQPQHF,TGTGCCAGCAGCTTAGGTACAGGGCCCTTTAGCAATCAGCCCCAGCATTTT
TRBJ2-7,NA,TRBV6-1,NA,CASTEAPRQISYEQYF,TGTGCCAGCACCGAAGCCCCCCGACAGATATCCTACGAGCAGTACTTC
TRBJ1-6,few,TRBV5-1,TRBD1,CASSRTGRNSPLHF,TGCGCCAGCAGCCGGACAGGCCGTAATTCACCCCTCCACTTT
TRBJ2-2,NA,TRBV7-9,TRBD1,CASSPNPGTGLKTGELFF,TGTGCCAGCAGTCCGAACCCCGGGACAGGGCTCAAAACCGGGGAGCTGTTTTTT
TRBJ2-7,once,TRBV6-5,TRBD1,CASSYGSPGQYEQYF,TGTGCCAGCAGTTACGGAAGCCCGGGACAGTACGAGCAGTACTTC
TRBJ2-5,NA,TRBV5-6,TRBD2,CASSLEGSGRSGETQYF,TGTGCCAGCAGCTTGGAGGGTAGCGGGAGGTCAGGAGAGACCCAGTACTTC
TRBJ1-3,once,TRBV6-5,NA,CASSYQAFSGNTIYF,TGTGCCAGCAGTTACCAGGCATTCTCTGGAAACACCATATATTTT
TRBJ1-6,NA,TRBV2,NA,CASSSQLGSSPLHF,TGTGCCAGCAGTTCCCAGTTAGGGAGCTCACCCCTCCACTTT
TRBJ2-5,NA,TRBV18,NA,CASSPGHTRETQYF,TGTGCCAGCTCACCGGGTCATACAAGGGAGACCCAGTACTTC
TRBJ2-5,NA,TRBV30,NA,CAWRARGQETQYF,TGTGCCTGGAGGGCGCGGGGACAAGAGACCCAGTACTTC
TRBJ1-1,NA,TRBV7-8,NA,CASSLAENTEAFF,TGTGCCAGCAGCTTAGCAGAGAACACTGAAGCTTTCTTT
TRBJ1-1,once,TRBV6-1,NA,CASSVLGGTEAFF,TGTGCCAGCAGTGTACTTGGCGGGACTGAAGCTTTCTTT
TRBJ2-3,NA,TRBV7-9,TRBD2,CASSERTSGITDTQYF,TGTGCCAGCAGCGAGCGGACTAGCGGGATCACAGATACGCAGTATTTT
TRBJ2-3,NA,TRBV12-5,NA,CASGLVETTRVTDTQYF,TGTGCTAGTGGTTTGGTAGAGACCACCCGGGTCACAGATACGCAGTATTTT
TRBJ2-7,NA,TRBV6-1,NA,CASSEWRQDTYEQYF,TGTGCCAGCAGTGAATGGCGGCAGGACACCTACGAGCAGTACTTC
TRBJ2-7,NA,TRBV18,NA,CASSPGRRTYEQYF,TGTGCCAGCTCACCAGGACGGAGAACCTACGAGCAGTACTTC
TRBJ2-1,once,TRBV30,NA,CAWIDSRNEQFF,TGTGCCTGGATTGACAGTAGGAATGAGCAGTTCTTC
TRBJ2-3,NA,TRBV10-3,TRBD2,CAISEERGASTQYF,TGTGCCATCAGTGAAGAGCGGGGGGCGAGTACGCAGTATTTT
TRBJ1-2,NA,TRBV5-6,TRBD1,CASSLTQGDYGYTF,TGTGCCAGCAGCTTGACGCAGGGGGACTATGGCTACACCTTC
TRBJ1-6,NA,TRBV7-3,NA,CASSPMGRLRSSPLHF,TGTGCCAGCAGCCCAATGGGGCGCCTACGGAGTTCACCCCTCCACTTT
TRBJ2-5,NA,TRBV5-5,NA,CASSLGTGLAQETQYF,TGTGCCAGCAGCTTGGGAACGGGACTTGCTCAAGAGACCCAGTACTTC
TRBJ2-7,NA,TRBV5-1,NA,CASSGAKGNEQYF,TGCGCCAGCAGCGGAGCTAAGGGTAACGAGCAGTACTTC
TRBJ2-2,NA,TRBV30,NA,CAWDLPGELFF,TGTGCCTGGGACCTCCCGGGGGAGCTGTTTTTT
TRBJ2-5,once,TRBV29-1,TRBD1,CSVTGTVDF,TGCAGCGTGACCGGGACAGTAGACTTC
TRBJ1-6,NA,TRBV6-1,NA,CASSEESAYNSPLHF,TGTGCCAGCAGTGAAGAGTCTGCATATAATTCACCCCTCCACTTT
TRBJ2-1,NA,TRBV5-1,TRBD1,CASSLGPGGTNNEQFF,TGCGCCAGCAGCTTGGGACCAGGGGGCACGAACAATGAGCAGTTCTTC
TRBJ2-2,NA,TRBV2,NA,CASSKTGNTGELFF,TGTGCCAGCAGTAAAACAGGGAACACCGGGGAGCTGTTTTTT
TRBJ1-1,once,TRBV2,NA,CASTAGPNTEAFF,TGTGCCAGCACCGCGGGACCCAACACTGAAGCTTTCTTT
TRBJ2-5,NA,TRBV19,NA,CASGQRTQYF,TGTGCCAGCGGGCAGCGGACCCAGTACTTC